This T cell receptor (beta chain) was identified during a study of cytomegalovirus exposure and HLA in healthy donors. This CDR3 contains 17 residues. Germline lookup yields CDR1 MNHNS and CDR2 SASEGT. V lost 0 bases and J lost 2; bases outside the gene matches: 4. On this clone itself: Antigen unknown.

Overall study findings and caveats: Roughly uniform sequencing depth across donors was assumed, possibly incorrectly.

PCR primers comprised 60 Vbeta and 13 Jbeta primers. Profiled with immunoSEQ multiplex PCR; TCRdb holds only in-frame clones, not every one. This repertoire includes 150,000 or so clones. The clonotype was recovered from a young woman in good health and CMV-seronegative. This chain uses TRBV6-1 with TRBJ2-6, with 7 bases identical to TRBD1. The sequenced material came from PBMCs. The CDR3 DNA reads TGTGCCAGCAGTGAAGCGGACAGGCTGGCTGGGGCCAACGTCCTGACTTTC. This sequence encodes CASSEADRLAGANVLTF.